This T cell receptor beta chain was captured in a study of cytomegalovirus exposure and HLA in healthy donors. Study-level points and caveats: Within an earlier analysis, most TCR beta V segments proved productive either about 87% or about 30% of the time. Later analysis identified several of the most significant clusters that appeared linked to common viral pathogens. In a later analysis, TCR beta V- and J-gene trimming showed a link to a missense DCLRE1C variant.

Germline CDR1 and CDR2: SGHRS and YFSETQ. There are 17 residues in the CDR3. Trimming took 3 bases from V and 0 from J, leaving 16 bases between them. PCR involved 60 Vbeta and 13 Jbeta primers. Sequenced by immunoSEQ multiplex PCR; TCRdb stores in-frame clones only, minus some. The data contain 150,000 to 200,000 clones, approximately 80% of them seen just once; the ten biggest clones take up about 2.5%. On this clone: The antigen is undetermined.

Source material: PBMCs. The chain has TRBV5-1 and TRBJ2-4, with a tentative D call TRBD2 (5 bases). The clonotype comes from a woman aged 50 to 60 in good health and CMV-seronegative. The chain's CDR3 is CASSSQGPTIAKNIQYF. CDR3 nucleotide sequence: TGCGCCAGCAGCTCTCAAGGACCGACTATAGCCAAAAACATTCAGTACTTC.